One sample yielded the 17 T cell receptor beta chains listed below, sequenced in a study of CD8+CD57+ T cells in acquired aplastic anemia. Genomic DNA, serving as template, underwent TCR beta VDJ and CDR3 profiling. One entry per CDR3 protein results from TCRdb running MiXCR on the reads. The sample has about 48,000 distinct CDR3 sequences; 55% to 75% are singletons. The material sequenced was sorted CD4+, CD8+, or CD8+CD57+ T cells (not recorded which) from PBMCs. The receptors derive from a human donor in good health, serving as a control.

In this sample, this clonotype turned up a few times. The rearrangement uses TRBV20-1 and TRBJ2-5; 7 bases align to TRBD1. This CDR3 comprises 14 residues. Trimming at V came to 3 bases and at J to 2 bases, leaving 6 bases not matched to a gene. The germline V gene has CDR1 DFQATT and CDR2 SNEGSKA (reference sequence). The CDR3 region has the DNA TGCAGTGCTAGGGGTGGGGACAGACAAGAGACCCAGTACTTC. Translating gives CSARGGDRQETQYF.

The J gene is TRBJ1-5, the V gene TRBV9; unclear D gene. Germline V CDR1 and CDR2: SGDLS, YYNGEE. This CDR3 has 13 amino acids. The V gene lost 2 bases and the J gene lost 6 bases, with 9 bases spanning the gap. The CDR3 region is CASSVRGVQPQHF. In nucleotides, the CDR3 is TGTGCCAGCAGCGTGCGGGGAGTTCAGCCCCAGCATTTT.

This rearrangement joins TRBV7-2 to TRBJ2-6, with D tentatively TRBD1 (6 bases). Germline V lookup: CDR1 SGHTA, CDR2 FQGNSA. This CDR3 has 13 residues. Deletions cut 11 bases from V and 1 base from J, with 9 bases between. The CDR3 loop reads CAGTGSGANVLTF. CDR3 in DNA: TGTGCCGGTACAGGGTCTGGGGCCAACGTCCTGACTTTC.

J is TRBJ2-5 and V is TRBV7-9, with TRBD1 as a possible D gene (5 bases). The CDR3 consists of 12 residues. The V end was cut by 6 bases, the J end by 7 bases, with 12 bases between. Germline V gene data show CDR1 as SEHNR and CDR2 as FQNEAQ (reference sequence). The CDR3 reads CASRPDKRTQYF. In nucleotides, the CDR3 is TGTGCCAGCAGACCGGACAAGAGGACCCAGTACTTC.

The genes are TRBV10-1 and TRBJ1-2; TRBD1 aligns across 9 bases. Germline trimming cut 5 bases from V and 5 bases from J; bases unmatched to any gene: 6. This CDR3 has 14 amino acids. Germline lookup yields CDR1 WNHNN and CDR2 SYGVQD (reference sequence). The CDR3 is CASSRDRVGYGYTF. CDR3 in DNA: TGCGCCAGCAGTCGGGACAGGGTAGGATATGGCTACACCTTC.

This clonotype was picked up one time. This chain uses TRBV29-1 with TRBJ2-7; 7 bases are a match to TRBD1. Germline-derived CDR1 and CDR2 are SQVTM and ANQGSEA. V lost 6 bases, J lost 5 bases, and 10 bases stayed unmatched. CDR3 length equals 13 residues. The CDR3 nucleotides are TGCAGCGTAAAGGACAGGAGAGCCCACGAGCAGTACTTC. Its translation is CSVKDRRAHEQYF.

The rearrangement links TRBV9 to TRBJ2-1, with D perhaps TRBD1 or TRBD2 (5 bases each). The V end was cut by 3 bases, the J end by 13 bases, with 8 bases between. The CDR3 contains 10 residues. Germline V gene sequence: CDR1 SGDLS, CDR2 YYNGEE. CDR3 sequence reads: CASSGRDQFF. DNA of the CDR3: TGTGCCAGCAGCGGCCGGGACCAGTTCTTC.

About this clonotype: A junction boundary mismatches the germline segment, possibly from a read error. This rearrangement joins TRBV29-1 to TRBJ1-1, with D tentatively TRBD1 (5 bases). The germline CDR1 and CDR2 sequences are SQVTM and ANQGSEA. This CDR3 has 12 amino acids. In nucleotides, the CDR3 is TGCAGCGCTGGGGGTCTGAATACTGAAGCTTTCTTT. Amino acids: CSAGGLNTEAFF. Full variable domain (rest looked up from reference TRBV29-1 and TRBJ1-1): SAVISQKPSRDICQRGTSLTIQCQVDSQVTMMFWYRQQPGQSLTLIATANQGSEATYESGFVIDKFPISRPNLTFSTLTVSNMSPEDSSIYLCSAGGLNTEAFFGQGTRLTVV.

The CDR3 reads CASRRQGADGYTF. CDR3 in DNA: TGTGCCAGCAGGAGACAGGGGGCGGATGGCTACACCTTC. The chain couples TRBV7-9 to TRBJ1-2; 10 positions agree with TRBD1. V shed 6 bases, J shed 6 bases, and the junction held 4 bases outside the gene matches. CDR3 size: 13 residues. Germline-derived CDR1 and CDR2 are SEHNR and FQNEAQ (reference sequence).

The genes are TRBV19 and TRBJ2-7; 9 bases align to TRBD2. The germline V gene has CDR1 LNHDA and CDR2 SQIVND (reference sequence). V gave up 2 bases and J gave up 3 bases; unmatched junction bases: 5. CDR3 size: 15 residues. CDR3 in amino acids: CASSIRAGGIYEQYF. The CDR3 bases are TGTGCCAGTAGTATAAGGGCGGGGGGGATCTACGAGCAGTACTTC.

The genes are TRBV7-9 and TRBJ2-7; TRBD1 is a possible D gene (6 bases). The CDR3 contains 14 residues. The germline V gene has CDR1 SEHNR and CDR2 FQNEAQ (reference sequence). V lost 5 bases and J lost 4, with 15 bases in between. As DNA, the CDR3 is TGTGCCAGCAGCCCACAGGGAAAGGGATACGAGCAGTACTTC. This translates into CASSPQGKGYEQYF.

This chain connects TRBV20-1 to TRBJ2-6, with TRBD1 matching over 8 bases. The CDR3 is 15 amino acids. V shed 6 bases, J shed 2 bases, and the junction held 6 bases outside the gene matches. Per germline, CDR1 DFQATT and CDR2 SNEGSKA (reference sequence). The CDR3 is CSAQDRVAGANVLTF. The CDR3, as DNA: TGCAGTGCCCAGGACAGGGTGGCTGGGGCCAACGTCCTGACTTTC.

About this clonotype itself: Relative to the germline gene, one junction end is altered; a read error may explain this. V usage is TRBV19 and J usage is TRBJ1-5; D uncertain. In germline, CDR1 is LNHDA, CDR2 SQIVND (reference sequence). The CDR3 totals 16 residues. The CDR3 DNA reads TGTGCCAGTAGTATGCCAGCGAGGCCCGGGGATCAGCTCCAGCATTTT. Amino acid sequence: CASSMPARPGDQLQHF.

The chain joins TRBV10-3 to TRBJ2-3; 10 bases agree with TRBD1. V shed 10 bases, J shed 4 bases, and the junction held 8 bases outside the gene matches. CDR3 size: 14 residues. Germline-derived CDR1 and CDR2 are ENHRY and SYGVKD. The CDR3 sequence: CATRQGAGADTQYF. CDR3 coding DNA: TGTGCCACGAGACAGGGGGCAGGAGCAGATACGCAGTATTTT.

This chain uses TRBV7-2 with TRBJ2-3, with D perhaps TRBD1 or TRBD2 (5 bases each). CDR1 and CDR2 (germline): SGHTA, FQGNSA. The CDR3 is made up of 13 amino acids. V was pared by 5 bases and J by 4 bases, with 10 bases between. The CDR3 protein is CASSLRGPDTQYF. DNA of the CDR3: TGTGCCAGCAGCCTCCGGGGACCAGATACGCAGTATTTT.

This clonotype was observed a single time. The V and J genes are TRBV24-1 and TRBJ1-5; 9 nucleotides align to TRBD1. This CDR3 region has 15 residues. J lost 3 bases, V lost 4 bases, and 3 bases had no gene match. Germline V CDR1 and CDR2: KGHDR, SFDVKD. CDR3 region: CATSDRTGDNQPQHF. The CDR3 nucleotides read TGTGCCACCAGTGACCGGACAGGGGACAATCAGCCCCAGCATTTT.

The chain uses TRBV7-2 and TRBJ2-7; D is ambiguous. The length of the CDR3 is 14 residues. Germline assignment: CDR1 SGHTA and CDR2 FQGNSA. V lost 2 bases and J 2 bases, leaving 10 bases between the germline ends. This CDR3 reads CASSLPGTTYEQYF. CDR3 coding DNA: TGTGCCAGCAGCTTACCTGGTACCACCTACGAGCAGTACTTC. Together with reference TRBV7-2 and TRBJ2-7, the CDR3 gives the full variable domain: GAGVSQSPSNKVTEKGKDVELRCDPISGHTALYWYRQSLGQGLEFLIYFQGNSAPDKSGLPSDRFSAERTGGSVSTLTIQRTQQEDSAVYLCASSLPGTTYEQYFGPGTRLTVT.